This passage covers 5 T cell receptor beta chains from one sample sequenced in a study of blood T cell repertoires in COVID-19. Clones were read by immunoSEQ multiplex PCR, and TCRdb kept only the in-frame ones, dropping some. The sample has around 300,000 clones; 90% are singletons. What was sequenced was peripheral blood. These receptors were obtained from a middle-aged woman with COVID-19, enrolled during active disease.

This chain links TRBV10-3 with TRBJ2-1, with 10 bases identical to TRBD1. Looked up from germline, CDR1 is ENHRY and CDR2 is SYGVKD. This CDR3 has 14 amino acids. V was pared by 6 bases and J by 7 bases, with 6 bases of the junction left unmatched. The CDR3 protein is CAIRSGTGENEQFF. For the CDR3, the DNA is TGTGCCATCAGGTCCGGGACAGGGGAAAATGAGCAGTTCTTC.

The chain couples TRBV2 to TRBJ2-3, with D perhaps TRBD1 (5 bases). V gave up 2 bases and J gave up 6 bases, with 6 bases separating them. The germline V gene has CDR1 SNHLY and CDR2 FYNNEI. The CDR3 loop spans 12 amino acids. The chain's CDR3 is CASSEYRDTQYF. CDR3 coding DNA: TGTGCCAGCAGTGAATACAGGGATACGCAGTATTTT.

The V call is TRBV15, the J call TRBJ2-3, with 10 bases aligning to TRBD1. Trimming cost V 2 bases and J 4 bases; bases outside gene matches: 9. This CDR3 contains 17 residues. Germline V CDR1 and CDR2: LNHNV, YYDKDF (reference sequence). The CDR3 nucleotides are TGTGCCACCAGCAGATCGGGACAGGGGATTAGCGCAGATACGCAGTATTTT. It is translated as CATSRSGQGISADTQYF.

The chain combines TRBV6-2 or TRBV6-3 with TRBJ2-7, with D perhaps TRBD2 (5 bases). V was clipped by 4 bases and J by 5 bases, with 15 bases between them. This CDR3 contains 14 residues. Germline CDR1 MNHEY, CDR2 SVGEGT. Here the CDR3 DNA reads TGTGCCAGCAGTTTGCGGACTGGGTCCAACGAGCAGTACTTC. It codes for CASSLRTGSNEQYF.

This sequence joins TRBV30 and TRBJ1-1; D uncertain. There are 14 residues in the CDR3. V was shortened by 2 bases and J by 0 bases, with 10 bases between the two germline ends. CDR1 and CDR2 from the germline V gene are GTSNPN and SVGIG (reference sequence). CDR3 region: CAWSPVKMNTEAFF. As DNA, the CDR3 is TGTGCCTGGAGTCCGGTTAAGATGAACACTGAAGCTTTCTTT.